This T cell receptor beta chain derives from a study of shared clonotypes between healthy human individuals. Across the whole study: Per donor, CD8 memory used one plate, CD8 naive used two, CD4 memory used three and CD4 naive used three.

The CDR3 spans 12 residues. With 6 bases removed from V and 9 bases from J, the gap between germline ends came to 14 bases. The germline gives CDR1 MDHEN, CDR2 SYDVKM. Study-wide points: Among non-shared clonotypes, generation probabilities were lower than among those shared by all four donors.

A note on this clone: What it binds is not known.

The data were produced by immunoSEQ multiplex PCR, yet TCRdb's version contains in-frame clones alone and is incomplete. The sample shows under 2.5 million clones, around 92% of them seen only once. This chain connects TRBV28 to TRBJ1-1; no reliable D call. The receptor's source is a man aged 18 to 30 in good health. Some clones in this sample may be carry-over from other donors' samples. Sequencing was carried out using naive CD4+ T cells from PBMCs. Subset indicated: CD45RA+ positively selected. This chain's CDR3 is CASSDITHQAFF. The CDR3 DNA reads as TGTGCCAGCAGCGACATAACTCATCAAGCTTTCTTT.